This TCR beta chain emerged from a study of cytomegalovirus exposure and HLA in healthy donors. The study ran its PCR with 60 Vbeta and 13 Jbeta primers. TCRdb's table, derived via immunoSEQ multiplex PCR, lists solely in-frame clones and lacks some. There are approximately 170,000 clones in the sample; around 67% occur only once, and around 4.5% lies in the top ten. Trimming took off 2 bases at V and 0 bases at J, with 10 bases between the two ends. The CDR3 consists of 15 residues. The germline CDR1 and CDR2 sequences are LNHNV and YYDKDF (reference sequence). The chain couples TRBV15 to TRBJ1-1; D not resolved. The source material was PBMCs. The clonotype originates from a woman between 18 and 29 years old in good health and CMV-seropositive. The CDR3 DNA sequence: TGTGCCACCAGCAGACCGGGGTTTATGAACACTGAAGCTTTCTTT. Translation gives CATSRPGFMNTEAFF.